This T cell receptor (beta chain) was sequenced during a study of T cells in Graves' hyperthyroidism and ophthalmopathy. Exclusion of a patient resulted from uncontrolled infection, other autoimmune disease, pregnancy or lactation. RNA transcripts provided the source from which TCR beta CDR3 regions were amplified. During a first-round RT-PCR of the TCR CDR3, the HTBI primer set was used. From the multiplex PCR reads, TCRdb called clonotypes with MiXCR, one entry per CDR3 protein. The table has 690,000 or so distinct CDR3 sequences, under 20% seen once; the top ten hold 16%. Ten or more counts support this clonotype. Unmatched junction bases numbered 6, after V lost 6 bases and J lost 2 bases. This CDR3 region has 13 residues. The V gene's germline CDR1 is GTSNPN and CDR2 SVGIG (reference sequence).

V is TRBV30 and J is TRBJ1-2; 7 nucleotides line up with TRBD1. The origin of this receptor is a woman between 45 and 65 years old with Graves' hyperthyroidism that later progressed to Graves' ophthalmopathy. The source material was blood. CDR3 sequence: CACYNRGNYGYTF. The CDR3 DNA reads TGTGCCTGTTACAACAGGGGAAACTATGGCTACACCTTC. The whole variable domain, remainder taken from reference TRBV30 and TRBJ1-2, is SQTIHQWPATLVQPVGSPLSLECTVEGTSNPNLYWYRQAAGRGLQLLFYSVGIGQISSEVPQNLSASRPQDRQFILSSKKLLLSDSGFYLCACYNRGNYGYTFGSGTRLTVV.